A selection of T cell receptor beta chains follows, all from one sample in a study of identical twins. TCRdb reprocessed the 5' RACE reads via MiXCR and lists one record per CDR3 protein. The profile shows 1.5 million to 2 million distinct CDR3 sequences, roughly a third of them singletons. Source material: cord blood. All receptors come from a newborn girl in good health. Each CDR3 is given with its conserved first and last residue. D genes are given only for firm matches. Rows give clone size only sometimes, using once, few, many, or a class for an expanded clone.

>few|TRBV14|TRBD1|TRBJ2-4
CASRQTGSAKNIQYF
TGTGCCAGCAGGCAGACAGGGTCGGCCAAAAACATTCAGTACTTC
>-|TRBV5-1|TRBD2|TRBJ2-3
CASSLSGGLAGADTQYF
TGCGCCAGCAGCTTGTCGGGGGGACTAGCGGGAGCCGATACGCAGTATTTT
>-|TRBV6-6|TRBD2|TRBJ2-3
CASSYQGLAGDTQYF
TGTGCCAGCAGTTACCAGGGACTAGCGGGGGATACGCAGTATTTT
>-|TRBV3-1|-|TRBJ2-7
CASSQDGTTIPYEQYF
TGTGCCAGCAGCCAAGACGGGACAACAATCCCCTACGAGCAGTACTTC
>once|TRBV6-6|-|TRBJ2-3
CASSYRDDTQYF
TGTGCCAGCAGTTACAGGGACGATACGCAGTATTTT
>-|TRBV2|TRBD1|TRBJ1-4
CASSEGTGSGKLFF
TGTGCCAGCAGTGAAGGGACAGGAAGCGGAAAACTGTTTTTT
>few|TRBV2|TRBD1|TRBJ1-6
CASSDPGQYNSPLHF
TGTGCCAGCAGCGATCCGGGACAGTATAATTCACCCCTCCACTTT
>-|TRBV7-2|TRBD1|TRBJ2-5
CASSTRDRGTQYF
TGTGCCAGCAGCACCCGGGACAGGGGGACCCAGTACTTC
>-|TRBV27|-|TRBJ2-7
CASSLSLVGGYEQYF
TGTGCCAGCAGTTTATCCCTAGTGGGGGGATACGAGCAGTACTTC
>-|TRBV11-2|-|TRBJ2-5
CASSSYRVEETQYF
TGTGCCAGCAGCTCATACAGGGTTGAAGAGACCCAGTACTTC
>-|TRBV2|TRBD2|TRBJ2-3
CASSAGLAALTDTQYF
TGTGCCAGCAGTGCCGGGCTAGCGGCCCTCACAGATACGCAGTATTTT
>-|TRBV4-1|TRBD1|TRBJ2-6
CASSQQRTGTGANVLTF
TGCGCCAGCAGCCAACAAAGGACAGGGACTGGGGCCAACGTCCTGACTTTC
>few|TRBV29-1|-|TRBJ1-2
CSVEGGKDYGYTF
TGCAGCGTTGAAGGGGGAAAGGACTATGGCTACACCTTC
>-|TRBV24-1|TRBD1|TRBJ2-1
CATRGRDRVNEQFF
TGTGCCACCAGGGGACGGGACAGGGTAAATGAGCAGTTCTTC
>-|TRBV12-3/TRBV12-4|-|TRBJ2-7
CASGLGAMYEQYF
TGTGCCAGCGGTTTAGGCGCGATGTACGAGCAGTACTTC
>-|TRBV10-3|-|TRBJ2-7
CATSLQSVGQNNEQYF
TGTGCCACCAGCCTCCAATCAGTAGGCCAGAACAATGAGCAGTACTTC
>few|TRBV4-2|-|TRBJ2-1
CASSHYTGTPLSYNEQFF
TGTGCCAGCAGCCATTATACCGGGACCCCCCTCTCCTACAATGAGCAGTTCTTC
>-|TRBV2|TRBD1|TRBJ2-7
CASSARGRGPSYEQYF
TGTGCCAGCAGTGCTAGAGGCAGGGGGCCCTCCTACGAGCAGTACTTC
>-|TRBV4-2|TRBD2|TRBJ2-3
CASSLPELAGSSTDTQYF
TGTGCCAGCAGCCTGCCGGAACTAGCGGGCTCTAGCACAGATACGCAGTATTTT
>few|TRBV20-1|-|TRBJ2-1
CSAPTTLAISYNEQFF
TGCAGTGCCCCTACTACTCTAGCAATCTCCTACAATGAGCAGTTCTTC
>-|TRBV9|-|TRBJ2-5
CASSPTTPQETQYF
TGTGCCAGCAGCCCGACTACCCCTCAAGAGACCCAGTACTTC
>-|TRBV12-3/TRBV12-4|-|TRBJ2-1
CASSPVNGPGWNEQFF
TGTGCCAGCAGTCCCGTAAATGGTCCCGGTTGGAATGAGCAGTTCTTC
>few|TRBV27|TRBD1|TRBJ1-2
CASSTRAGTGGNYGYTF
TGTGCCAGCAGTACCCGGGCCGGGACAGGGGGTAACTATGGCTACACCTTC
>-|TRBV2|TRBD2|TRBJ2-7
CASKLPGLETEQYF
TGTGCCAGCAAACTCCCGGGACTAGAAACCGAGCAGTACTTC
>few|TRBV10-2|TRBD1|TRBJ2-7
CASSDLRTGTYYEQYF
TGCGCCAGCAGTGACCTCCGGACAGGGACCTACTACGAGCAGTACTTC
>-|TRBV12-3/TRBV12-4|-|TRBJ2-1
CATCPGRTANEQFF
TGTGCCACCTGCCCGGGGCGGACGGCGAATGAGCAGTTCTTC
>-|TRBV20-1|-|TRBJ2-1
CSARRDFYNEQFF
TGCAGTGCTAGACGGGATTTCTACAATGAGCAGTTCTTC
>once|TRBV20-1|TRBD2|TRBJ2-5
CSARDGLAGSEETQYF
TGCAGTGCTAGAGATGGGCTAGCGGGATCTGAAGAGACCCAGTACTTC
>-|TRBV10-3|-|TRBJ2-7
CAISPGSHEQYF
TGTGCCATCAGTCCGGGTAGCCACGAGCAGTACTTC
>-|TRBV20-1|TRBD2|TRBJ2-1
CSARVEGLAGNEQFF
TGCAGTGCTAGAGTCGAGGGACTAGCCGGCAATGAGCAGTTCTTC
>once|TRBV6-2/TRBV6-3|-|TRBJ1-4
CASSCVKGEKLFF
TGTGCCAGCAGTTGCGTGAAGGGGGAAAAACTGTTTTTT
>few|TRBV5-6|-|TRBJ1-2
CASSRAPGSYGYTF
TGTGCCAGCAGCCGGGCACCAGGCTCCTATGGCTACACCTTC
>-|TRBV5-1|-|TRBJ1-3
CASSLDPQSGNTIYF
TGCGCCAGCAGCTTGGATCCCCAGTCTGGAAACACCATATATTTT
>many|TRBV7-2|TRBD2|TRBJ2-4
CASSLGLANIQYF
TGTGCCAGCAGCTTAGGACTAGCGAACATTCAGTACTTC
>few|TRBV2|-|TRBJ2-7
CASSVAGRGIEQYF
TGTGCCAGCAGTGTAGCTGGCAGGGGAATCGAGCAGTACTTC
>few|TRBV5-1|-|TRBJ2-3
CASSLAPGDTDTQYF
TGCGCCAGCAGCTTGGCGCCGGGGGACACAGATACGCAGTATTTT
>-|TRBV25-1|TRBD2|TRBJ2-3
CATQAAAGAHGAQYF
TGTGCCACCCAAGCTGCAGCGGGGGCCCATGGCGCGCAGTATTTT